Listed below are T cell receptor beta chains from one sample, sequenced in a study of blood T cells in healthy people across ages. MiXCR was run by TCRdb on the 5' RACE reads, yielding one entry per CDR3 protein. The sample records approximately 760,000 distinct CDR3 sequences, approximately 25% being singletons. These records were also assigned to another study, of T cells of mothers and their children.

The sample consisted of blood. The receptor set was obtained from a boy aged 5 to 17 in good health. Each CDR3 is given with its conserved first and last residue. A D gene is named only where the DNA matches it firmly. Clone size is not always given. Where it is, it says once, few, many or a class for expanded clones.

J | D | V | size | CDR3 | DNA
TRBJ1-2 | . | TRBV28 | . | CASSLDRFGYTF | TGTGCCAGCAGTTTGGATCGTTTTGGCTACACCTTC
TRBJ2-1 | TRBD2 | TRBV20-1 | few | CSARDPASGRRNEQFF | TGCAGTGCTAGAGATCCCGCTAGCGGGAGGCGGAATGAGCAGTTCTTC
TRBJ2-7 | . | TRBV20-1 | few | CSARSRNEQYF | TGCAGTGCTAGAAGTCGGAACGAGCAGTACTTC
TRBJ1-1 | TRBD1 | TRBV9 | . | CASSTGPRDTEAFF | TGTGCCAGTTCGACAGGGCCTAGGGACACTGAAGCTTTCTTT
TRBJ1-2 | TRBD1 | TRBV7-9 | . | CASAPRQGDGYTF | TGTGCCAGCGCCCCTCGACAGGGGGATGGCTACACCTTC
TRBJ2-7 | TRBD2 | TRBV7-2 | . | CASSLARLAGGSSYEQYF | TGTGCCAGCAGCTTAGCGAGGCTAGCGGGGGGAAGCTCCTACGAGCAGTACTTC
TRBJ2-7 | . | TRBV15 | . | CATSPRQVRYEQYF | TGTGCCACCAGCCCGAGGCAAGTTCGCTACGAGCAGTACTTC
TRBJ2-7 | . | TRBV2 | . | CASSHPGLYEQYF | TGTGCCAGCAGTCACCCAGGGCTATACGAGCAGTACTTC
TRBJ2-4 | . | TRBV4-1 | few | CASSHVRVDIQYF | TGCGCCAGCAGCCACGTCAGGGTGGACATTCAGTACTTC
TRBJ2-3 | . | TRBV12-3/TRBV12-4 | few | CASSLAPPDTQYF | TGTGCCAGCAGTTTGGCGCCCCCAGATACGCAGTATTTT
TRBJ2-4 | . | TRBV21-1 | few | CASSHPRGGNLPKNIQYF | TGTGCCAGCAGCCATCCGAGAGGGGGCAACCTCCCCAAAAACATTCAGTACTTC
TRBJ2-7 | . | TRBV7-9 | . | CASSLADGRRVEQYF | TGTGCCAGCAGCTTAGCGGACGGTCGTCGGGTCGAGCAGTACTTC
TRBJ2-1 | TRBD2 | TRBV15 | . | CATSFQLAGGPGFQFF | TGTGCCACCAGCTTTCAACTAGCGGGAGGGCCTGGGTTTCAGTTCTTC
TRBJ2-1 | TRBD2 | TRBV4-3 | few | CASSQETGGGNEQFF | TGCGCCAGCAGCCAAGAGACGGGGGGGGGCAATGAGCAGTTCTTC
TRBJ1-1 | . | TRBV12-5 | . | CASGPAGEAFF | TGTGCTAGTGGTCCAGCGGGTGAAGCTTTCTTT
TRBJ2-5 | . | TRBV2 | few | CASTRTRSQETQYF | TGTGCCAGCACCCGAACTAGATCCCAAGAGACCCAGTACTTC
TRBJ2-5 | . | TRBV6-6 | . | CASSYLSGQTQYF | TGTGCCAGCAGTTACTTATCGGGGCAGACCCAGTACTTC
TRBJ2-1 | TRBD2 | TRBV7-3 | . | CASSLQPGGSGRNEQFF | TGTGCCAGCAGCTTACAGCCGGGCGGTAGCGGGAGAAATGAGCAGTTCTTC
TRBJ1-4 | . | TRBV7-9 | few | CASSSRGNSTNEKLFF | TGTGCCAGCAGCTCGCGGGGAAACTCAACTAATGAAAAACTGTTTTTT
TRBJ2-3 | TRBD2 | TRBV7-2 | . | CASSSTILAETTDTQYF | TGTGCCAGCAGCTCCACCATTCTAGCGGAGACCACAGATACGCAGTATTTT
TRBJ1-6 | . | TRBV7-8 | . | CASSLVAGYSPLHF | TGTGCCAGCAGCTTAGTGGCAGGTTATTCACCCCTCCACTTT
TRBJ2-5 | . | TRBV2 | . | CASVSDGRETQYF | TGTGCCAGCGTCTCGGACGGCCGGGAGACCCAGTACTTC
TRBJ2-6 | . | TRBV5-1 | few | CASHRESSGANVLTF | TGCGCCAGCCACCGGGAAAGTTCTGGGGCCAACGTCCTGACTTTC
TRBJ1-2 | . | TRBV29-1 | few | CSVEDGRGRGYTF | TGCAGCGTTGAAGATGGTAGGGGTCGGGGCTACACCTTC